The T cell receptor (beta chain) under discussion was sequenced for a study of blood T cell repertoires in COVID-19. In this sample, this clone turned up once. V lost 2 bases and J lost 4; bases outside the gene matches: 11. The length of the CDR3 is 17 residues. Germline V gene data show CDR1 as LGHDT and CDR2 as YNNKEL (reference sequence). The assay was immunoSEQ multiplex PCR, and TCRdb's table has in-frame clones only and misses some. The table records over 140,000 clones, roughly four fifths of them present only once. Sequenced sample: peripheral blood. The clonotype comes from a woman aged 45 to 65 with active or convalescent COVID-19. V and J are TRBV3-1 (or the pseudogene TRBV3-2) and TRBJ2-1; 7 positions agree with TRBD1. The DNA of the CDR3 is TGTGCCAGCAGCCAATGGGACAGCACTCCACTTTACAATGAGCAGTTCTTC. Translated: CASSQWDSTPLYNEQFF.